The 25 T cell receptor beta chains below all came from one sample that was sequenced in a study of long-term antiretroviral therapy in people with HIV. Survey-level immunoSEQ v3.0 assays were run. Sequencing was performed with immunoSEQ multiplex PCR; in TCRdb, only in-frame clones are kept and a portion is missing. The repertoire holds 25,000 to 30,000 clones, with 75% to 95% as singletons. The sequences come from unsorted PBMCs, collected about 5.3 years after starting antiretroviral therapy. The receptors here all came from a woman aged 40 to 50 with HIV.

This chain joins TRBV9 and TRBJ2-3; 9 nucleotides agree with TRBD2. The length of the CDR3 is 18 residues. Trimming removed 3 bases from V and 2 bases from J; junction bases left unmatched: 13. The germline V gene has CDR1 SGDLS and CDR2 YYNGEE. This CDR3 is CASSDLSWTSEVTDTQYF. As DNA, the CDR3 is TGTGCCAGCAGCGACTTAAGCTGGACTAGCGAAGTCACAGATACGCAGTATTTT. The full variable domain, rest sourced from reference TRBV9 and TRBJ2-3, is DSGVTQTPKHLITATGQRVTLRCSPRSGDLSVYWYQQSLDQGLQFLIQYYNGEERAKGNILERFSAQQFPDLHSELNLSSLELGDSALYFCASSDLSWTSEVTDTQYFGPGTRLTVL.

The chain carries TRBV5-6 and TRBJ2-1, with 11 bases that match TRBD2. The CDR3 is made up of 18 amino acids. V trimming: 0 bases; J trimming: 3 bases; junction bases outside the gene matches: 8. Germline V gives CDR1 SGHDT, CDR2 YYEEEE. As DNA, the CDR3 is TGTGCCAGCAGCTTGGGGCTAGCGGGGGGACCTATCTACAATGAGCAGTTCTTC. Encoded protein: CASSLGLAGGPIYNEQFF.

The chain recombines TRBV5-4 with TRBJ1-1, with no clear D. Trimming took off 3 bases at V and 2 bases at J, with 11 bases between the two ends. This CDR3 region has 14 residues. The germline CDR1 and CDR2 sequences are SGHNT and YYREEE (reference sequence). The CDR3 DNA reads TGTGCCAGCAGCTCGCTAGGGCAAAACACTGAAGCTTTCTTT. Protein sequence: CASSSLGQNTEAFF.

The CDR3 DNA follows: TGTGCCAGTAGTGAGACAGCGACTGGGGTCTATGGCTACACCTTC. Encoded protein: CASSETATGVYGYTF. The chain combines TRBV19 with TRBJ1-2, with a possible D match to TRBD1 (5 bases). Between the trimmed V and J ends, which lost 5 bases and 4 bases, there was a span of 17 bases. The CDR3 spans 15 residues. Germline CDR1 and CDR2: LNHDA and SQIVND (reference sequence).

This clone has only one observation. This chain links TRBV6-1 with TRBJ1-3; 7 nucleotides agree with TRBD1. This CDR3 region has 13 residues. Germline CDR1 is MNHNS and CDR2 is SASEGT. Unmatched junction bases numbered 3, after V lost 6 bases and J lost 4 bases. DNA for the CDR3: TGTGCCAGCAGAACGGGACAGGGAAACACCATATATTTT. Its translation: CASRTGQGNTIYF.

The table lists this clone with a few counts. The J gene is TRBJ2-1, the V gene TRBV5-4, with TRBD1 matching 10 bases. The CDR3 extends over 15 amino acids. Germline CDR1 and CDR2: SGHNT and YYREEE (reference sequence). V dropped 4 bases and J dropped 10; count of bases not matched to a gene: 11. CDR3 nucleotides: TGTGCCAGCAGCGAAAGGACAGGGGGAACAGGGGAGCAGTTCTTC. This codes for CASSERTGGTGEQFF.

The chain is built from TRBV7-2 and TRBJ2-1; TRBD2 aligns across 9 bases. CDR1 SGHTA and CDR2 FQGNSA come from the germline V gene. The CDR3 has 13 residues. The V and J ends lost 7 bases and 13 bases, in that order; junction bases with no gene match: 11. The CDR3: CASTLAGAPSQFF. The CDR3, as DNA: TGTGCCAGCACTTTAGCGGGAGCCCCAAGTCAGTTCTTC.

The chain recombines TRBV29-1 with TRBJ2-3, with 8 nucleotides matching TRBD2. Germline CDR1 is SQVTM and CDR2 is ANQGSEA. This CDR3 has 13 residues. Trimming cost V 8 bases and J 9 bases; bases outside gene matches: 13. The CDR3 DNA reads TGCAGCTCGCTGGGACTAGGAGGAGGCACGCAGTATTTT. It is translated as CSSLGLGGGTQYF.

This sequence joins TRBV7-9 and TRBJ2-7; 11 nucleotides match TRBD2. The CDR3 contains 17 residues. Germline V CDR1 and CDR2: SEHNR, FQNEAQ (reference sequence). Trimming at V came to 3 bases and at J to 3 bases, leaving 10 bases not matched to a gene. The CDR3 protein is CASSFRTGTSGGYEQYF. The CDR3 coding sequence is TGTGCCAGCAGCTTCAGGACAGGGACTAGCGGAGGCTACGAGCAGTACTTC.

V is TRBV5-1 and J is TRBJ1-1, with D perhaps matching TRBD1 (5 bases). CDR1 and CDR2 from the germline V gene are SGHRS and YFSETQ. The CDR3 sequence is 14 residues long. Between the trimmed V and J ends, which lost 3 bases and 0 bases, there was a span of 9 bases. The CDR3 coding sequence is TGCGCCAGCAGCTGGCAGGGTCTGAACACTGAAGCTTTCTTT. Encoded protein: CASSWQGLNTEAFF.

The chain has TRBV4-1 and TRBJ2-7; D is uncertain. Trimming took 2 bases from V and 2 from J, leaving 16 bases between them. The germline CDR1 and CDR2 sequences are MGHRA and YSYEKL. This CDR3 contains 16 residues. CDR3 coding DNA: TGCGCCAGCAGCCAACGATACGACGTACAGACCTACGAGCAGTACTTC. Protein product: CASSQRYDVQTYEQYF.

This clone was detected only once. The chain recombines TRBV9 with TRBJ2-7; D is possibly TRBD2 (6 bases). Germline CDR1 SGDLS, CDR2 YYNGEE. V dropped 0 bases and J dropped 3 bases, with 10 bases sitting between them. This CDR3 spans 14 amino acids. For the CDR3, the DNA is TGTGCCAGCAGCGTAGGGGGGGACTTCTACGAGCAGTACTTC. Its protein product is CASSVGGDFYEQYF.

The table lists this clone with a few counts. A read error may account for a junction end that differs from germline. The genes are TRBV9 and TRBJ2-2; D gene ambiguous. This CDR3 has 16 residues. The germline V gene has CDR1 SGDLS and CDR2 YYNGEE. Written as DNA, the CDR3 is TGTGCCAGCAGTGTAGTCCGCGACACCTACACCGGGGAGCTGTTTTTT. Translation: CASSVVRDTYTGELFF.

The V and J genes are TRBV7-8 and TRBJ2-2, with 9 nucleotides matching TRBD1. V lost 10 bases to trimming and J lost 4 bases; unmatched junction nucleotides: 28. The CDR3 runs to 21 residues. CDR1 is SGHVS and CDR2 is FQNEAQ in the germline V gene. The CDR3 reads CATHQPLPWTGEIERTGELFF. CDR3 DNA: TGTGCCACCCACCAGCCCCTTCCGTGGACAGGGGAAATTGAACGCACCGGGGAGCTGTTTTTT.

The V call is TRBV6-1, the J call TRBJ2-7; 10 bases map to TRBD1. This CDR3 contains 15 residues. V lost 5 bases to trimming and J lost 5 bases; unmatched junction nucleotides: 9. Germline values: CDR1 MNHNS, CDR2 SASEGT. The CDR3 sequence: CASSQDRGRIDEQYF. CDR3 bases: TGTGCCAGCAGTCAAGACAGGGGGCGGATCGACGAGCAGTACTTC.

This clone was detected a few times. V gene TRBV11-2 combines with J gene TRBJ2-1; 10 bases line up with TRBD2. Germline V gives CDR1 SGHAT, CDR2 FQNNGV. Germline trimming cut 5 bases from V and 3 bases from J; bases unmatched to any gene: 4. This CDR3 region has 15 residues. DNA of the CDR3: TGTGCCAGCAGCATTGGACTAGCGGACTACAATGAGCAGTTCTTC. Its translation is CASSIGLADYNEQFF. Variable domain in full (rest from reference TRBV11-2 and TRBJ2-1): EAGVAQSPRYKIIEKRQSVAFWCNPISGHATLYWYQQILGQGPKLLIQFQNNGVVDDSQLPKDRFSAERLKGVDSTLKIQPAKLEDSAVYLCASSIGLADYNEQFFGPGTRLTVL.

The chain is built from TRBV29-1 and TRBJ2-6, with D hard to call. The germline CDR1 and CDR2 sequences are SQVTM and ANQGSEA. The CDR3 length is 16 residues. The ends were cut back, 6 bases at V and 0 bases at J, with 15 bases in the middle. CDR3 in amino acids: CSVHSVSYSGANVLTF. In DNA, the CDR3 is TGCAGCGTACACAGTGTATCCTACTCTGGGGCCAACGTCCTGACTTTC.

The chain employs TRBV5-1 and TRBJ1-3; D might be TRBD1 (5 bases). CDR3 length: 16 residues. V was cut by 4 bases and J by 0 bases, with 14 bases left in between. Germline values: CDR1 SGHRS, CDR2 YFSETQ. In nucleotides, the CDR3 is TGCGCCAGCAGCCCGGGGGACCGGATCTCTGGAAACACCATATATTTT. The encoded protein is CASSPGDRISGNTIYF. Full variable domain (outside the CDR3, taken from reference TRBV5-1 and TRBJ1-3): KAGVTQTPRYLIKTRGQQVTLSCSPISGHRSVSWYQQTPGQGLQFLFEYFSETQRNKGNFPGRFSGRQFSNSRSEMNVSTLELGDSALYLCASSPGDRISGNTIYFGEGSWLTVV.

V usage is TRBV2 and J usage is TRBJ2-2, with D possibly matching TRBD2 (6 bases). V lost 10 bases and J lost 3, with 15 bases in between. CDR1 SNHLY and CDR2 FYNNEI come from the germline V gene. This CDR3 is 14 amino acids long. CDR3 sequence: CATALAGDTGELFF. For the CDR3, the DNA is TGTGCCACCGCACTAGCTGGGGACACCGGGGAGCTGTTTTTT.

The rearrangement links TRBV25-1 to TRBJ1-1; D gene unclear. The V and J ends lost 2 bases and 0 bases respectively, with 7 bases between them. Germline CDR1 MGHDK, CDR2 SYGVNS. The CDR3 has 14 amino acids. The CDR3 region is CASSEPNMNTEAFF. The CDR3, as DNA: TGTGCCAGCAGTGAACCTAACATGAACACTGAAGCTTTCTTT.

The chain employs TRBV27 and TRBJ2-7, with 10 nucleotides matching TRBD1. The CDR3 loop spans 17 amino acids. Germline V lookup: CDR1 MNHEY, CDR2 SMNVEV (reference sequence). Losses at the gene ends were 3 bases for V and 4 bases for J; bases not matched to a gene: 12. CDR3 coding DNA: TGTGCCAGCAGTTTCATAGGTGGAGGACAGGGGGTTTACGAGCAGTACTTC. Amino acids: CASSFIGGGQGVYEQYF.

J is TRBJ2-3 and V is TRBV4-3; D not certain. Germline V gene sequence: CDR1 LGHNA, CDR2 YSLEER. V lost 5 bases, J lost 0 bases, and 9 bases lay in between. This CDR3 has 14 amino acids. CDR3: CASSADLSTDTQYF. The CDR3 region has the DNA TGCGCCAGCAGCGCGGACCTTAGCACAGATACGCAGTATTTT.

The CDR3 region is CASRGPGMARGYTF. The CDR3 region has the DNA TGTGCCAGCCGCGGACCGGGCATGGCTCGTGGCTACACCTTC. This chain uses TRBV7-9 with TRBJ1-2; D gene uncertain. Germline V gene lookup returns CDR1 SEHNR and CDR2 FQNEAQ (reference sequence). Trimming took off 8 bases at V and 7 bases at J, with 20 bases between the two ends. The CDR3 loop spans 14 amino acids.

The chain couples TRBV7-9 to TRBJ2-1; D uncertain. Trimming pared 5 bases from V and 6 bases from J, leaving 11 bases between. The CDR3 contains 13 residues. Germline CDR1 reads SEHNR; CDR2 reads FQNEAQ (reference sequence). The CDR3 DNA reads TGTGCCAGCAGCCCTCGAAGGGCCAATGAGCAGTTCTTC. Its protein is CASSPRRANEQFF.

This clone was seen a handful of times. The chain links TRBV19 to TRBJ1-1; unclear D gene. V lost 7 bases and J 3 bases, leaving 21 bases between the germline ends. Germline CDR1 LNHDA, CDR2 SQIVND (reference sequence). This CDR3 has 16 amino acids. CDR3 in DNA: TGTGCCAGTACCAAGGCCACCGGCAGTCGGGACACTGAAGCTTTCTTT. This sequence encodes CASTKATGSRDTEAFF.